This T cell receptor (beta chain) was profiled in a study of early T cells in non-severe SARS-CoV-2 infection. Study-level background: Bulk RNA from unsorted whole blood was sequenced; chains were unpaired.

Tagging with unique molecular identifiers was applied to individual cDNA molecules. One entry per CDR3 protein results from TCRdb running MiXCR on the 5' RACE reads. Of tens of thousands of distinct CDR3 sequences in the sample, 10% to 15% were seen once. J was trimmed by 0 bases and V by 1 base; bases with no gene match: 6. The CDR3 runs 18 residues. In germline, CDR1 is SGHVS, CDR2 FNYEAQ. Broader study findings: Matching with VDJdb favored anti-spike CD8 responses (missing private and CD4 specificities).

This clonotype showed up many times. Its antigen is still unknown. V and J are TRBV7-6 and TRBJ2-5; 12 positions agree with TRBD2. The sequence derives from an adult who was a healthcare worker with PCR-confirmed SARS-CoV-2 infection or an uninfected control (not recorded which). The donor label of this sample is uncertain. The source material was whole blood, sampled at baseline. DNA for the CDR3: TGTGCCAGCAGCTTAGGACTAGCGGGAGCTTTATACCAAGAGACCCAGTACTTC. Protein sequence: CASSLGLAGALYQETQYF.